The clone carrying this T cell receptor beta chain was counted only a few times. The antigen is unknown. V lost 1 base, J lost 3 bases, and 12 bases lay in between. The germline gives CDR1 MGHRA, CDR2 YSYEKL. CDR3 length: 16 amino acids. TCRdb analysed the reads with MiXCR anew, one entry per CDR3 protein. The sample lists around 710,000 distinct CDR3 sequences; almost 30% were seen once. The record originates from a study of T cell repertoires in cytomegalovirus infection. The rearrangement joins TRBV4-1 to TRBJ1-4; no clear D gene. This specimen was cultured CD8+ T cells from PBMCs, taken from culture after CMV antigen stimulation. This receptor was obtained from a human donor in good health (CMV status not recorded). Some clones in this sample may be carry-over from other donors' samples. CDR3 region: CASSQAPFGANEKLFF. CDR3 DNA: TGCGCCAGCAGCCAAGCCCCGTTTGGGGCTAATGAAAAACTGTTTTTT.